Following are 9 T cell receptor beta chains from one sample sequenced in a study of blood T cell repertoires in COVID-19. Measured with immunoSEQ multiplex PCR; TCRdb has only the in-frame clones, and not every one. The table has 300,000 to 400,000 clones, around nine tenths seen once; the top ten hold about 7%. The sample consisted of peripheral blood. The receptors here all came from a woman aged 70-85 years with COVID-19, enrolled during active disease.

The chain employs TRBV27 and TRBJ1-3; perhaps TRBD1 as D (6 bases). CDR1 is MNHEY, CDR2 SMNVEV, per germline (reference sequence). The CDR3 has 15 amino acids. Deletions cut 6 bases from V and 4 bases from J, with 16 bases between. CDR3 sequence (DNA): TGTGCCAGCAGACGCGGGGGGGCGGACGGAAACACCATATATTTT. Translating it yields CASRRGGADGNTIYF.

This clone was recorded once. The rearrangement links TRBV28 to TRBJ1-6; D remains ambiguous. V shed 7 bases and J shed 8 bases, with 18 bases lying between them. Germline V CDR1 and CDR2: MDHEN, SYDVKM. The CDR3 runs 15 residues. CDR3 protein: CASTLRVVEDSPLHF. CDR3 DNA sequence: TGTGCCAGCACCCTCCGGGTGGTAGAGGATTCACCCCTCCACTTT.

The V gene is TRBV7-8, the J gene TRBJ2-1; 7 nucleotides line up with TRBD1. Germline loops: CDR1 SGHVS, CDR2 FQNEAQ. The ends lost 2 bases at V and 0 bases at J; junction bases unmatched: 7. The CDR3 loop spans 17 amino acids. CDR3 protein: CASSLFWDSSSYNEQFF. In nucleotides, the CDR3 is TGTGCCAGCAGCTTATTCTGGGACAGTTCCTCCTACAATGAGCAGTTCTTC.

This chain uses TRBV5-1 with TRBJ2-2, with D perhaps matching TRBD1 (6 bases). CDR1 SGHRS and CDR2 YFSETQ come from the germline V gene. The CDR3 is 15 amino acids. The V end was cut by 2 bases, the J end by 1 base, with 9 bases between. CDR3 nucleotide sequence: TGCGCCAGCAGCTTAGAGACAGGGAACACCGGGGAGCTGTTTTTT. It encodes CASSLETGNTGELFF. Full variable domain (remainder filled in from reference TRBV5-1 and TRBJ2-2): KAGVTQTPRYLIKTRGQQVTLSCSPISGHRSVSWYQQTPGQGLQFLFEYFSETQRNKGNFPGRFSGRQFSNSRSEMNVSTLELGDSALYLCASSLETGNTGELFFGEGSRLTVL.

This chain uses TRBV15 with TRBJ2-1; D is possibly TRBD2 (6 bases). V was trimmed by 3 bases and J by 4 bases, leaving 10 bases between them. Germline loops: CDR1 LNHNV, CDR2 YYDKDF (reference sequence). The CDR3 is 14 amino acids. CDR3 nucleotide sequence: TGTGCCACCAGCAGCAGGGACTTTTACAATGAGCAGTTCTTC. Amino acid sequence: CATSSRDFYNEQFF. The whole variable domain, filled in from reference TRBV15 and TRBJ2-1, reads DAMVIQNPRYQVTQFGKPVTLSCSQTLNHNVMYWYQQKSSQAPKLLFHYYDKDFNNEADTPDNFQSRRPNTSFCFLDIRSPGLGDTAMYLCATSSRDFYNEQFFGPGTRLTVL.

This clone was picked up one time. This rearrangement joins TRBV27 to TRBJ1-2; 12 bases are shared with TRBD1. Germline V gene sequence: CDR1 MNHEY, CDR2 SMNVEV (reference sequence). The CDR3 contains 16 residues. V shed 6 bases and J 5 bases; nucleotides not matched to a gene: 10. In DNA form, the CDR3 reads TGTGCCAGCAGGGGACAGGGGGCTCCTACTTTATATGGCTACACCTTC. Amino acids: CASRGQGAPTLYGYTF.

The chain joins TRBV27 to TRBJ2-1, with D unresolved. V was clipped by 1 base and J by 0 bases, with 7 bases between them. The CDR3 extends over 15 amino acids. CDR1 is MNHEY and CDR2 is SMNVEV in the germline V gene (reference sequence). The CDR3 nucleotides are TGTGCCAGCAGTTTATACCCCAGCTCCTACAATGAGCAGTTCTTC. This encodes CASSLYPSSYNEQFF.

This clone appeared a single time. The V and J genes are TRBV30 and TRBJ1-6, with D possibly being TRBD1 (5 bases). Trimming shortened V by 4 bases and J by 10 bases, and 14 bases separated the two germline ends. The CDR3 is made up of 13 amino acids. The germline CDR1 and CDR2 sequences are GTSNPN and SVGIG (reference sequence). This chain's CDR3 is CAWTADTGSPLHF. The CDR3 nucleotides read TGTGCCTGGACCGCGGACACCGGCTCACCCCTCCACTTT. The full variable domain, in which reference TRBV30 and TRBJ1-6 provide the parts outside the CDR3, is SQTIHQWPATLVQPVGSPLSLECTVEGTSNPNLYWYRQAAGRGLQLLFYSVGIGQISSEVPQNLSASRPQDRQFILSSKKLLLSDSGFYLCAWTADTGSPLHFGNGTRLTVT.

CDR3 in DNA: TGTGCCAGCAGAGCGGGCGGGCAGGTATCTGGAAACACCATATATTTT. This sequence encodes CASRAGGQVSGNTIYF. The V gene is TRBV28, the J gene TRBJ1-3; D uncertain. Germline V gene lookup returns CDR1 MDHEN and CDR2 SYDVKM. The CDR3 covers 16 residues. V was pared by 6 bases and J by 1 base, with 16 bases between.